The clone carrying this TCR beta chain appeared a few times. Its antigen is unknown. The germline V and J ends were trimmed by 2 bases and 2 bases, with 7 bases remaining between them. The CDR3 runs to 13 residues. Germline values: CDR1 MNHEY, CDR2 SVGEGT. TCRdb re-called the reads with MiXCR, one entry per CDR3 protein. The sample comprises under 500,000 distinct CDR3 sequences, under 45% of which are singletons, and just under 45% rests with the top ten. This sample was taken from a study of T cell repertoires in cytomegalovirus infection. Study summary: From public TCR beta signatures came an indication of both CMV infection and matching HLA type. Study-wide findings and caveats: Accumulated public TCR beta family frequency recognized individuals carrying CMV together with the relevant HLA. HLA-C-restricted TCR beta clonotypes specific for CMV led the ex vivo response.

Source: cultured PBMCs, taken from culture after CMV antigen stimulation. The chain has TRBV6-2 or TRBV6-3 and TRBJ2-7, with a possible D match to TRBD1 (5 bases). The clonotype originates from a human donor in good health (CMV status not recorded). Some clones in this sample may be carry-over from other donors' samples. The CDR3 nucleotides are TGTGCCAGCAGTTACCGACAGCCCTACGAGCAGTACTTC. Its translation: CASSYRQPYEQYF.